A single sample is the source of the 22 T cell receptor beta chains below, sequenced in a study of shared clonotypes between healthy human individuals. Method: immunoSEQ multiplex PCR; TCRdb's copy keeps in-frame clones and lacks some. The sample records about 2.3 million clones, 92% being singletons. The sequenced material came from naive CD4+ T cells from PBMCs. The subset was: CD45RA+ positively selected. The receptors come from a man younger than 30 in good health. Some clones in this sample may be carry-over from other donors' samples.

This chain links TRBV27 with TRBJ2-7, with 7 bases fitting TRBD1. Germline CDR1 and CDR2: MNHEY and SMNVEV (reference sequence). CDR3 length equals 15 residues. With V trimmed by 0 bases and J by 3 bases, 5 bases remained unmatched. The CDR3 reads CASSLSSRGSYEQYF. In DNA form, the CDR3 reads TGTGCCAGCAGTTTATCTTCCAGGGGGAGCTACGAGCAGTACTTC.

This clone has just a few counts. The J gene is TRBJ2-1, the V gene TRBV18; D is possibly TRBD1 (6 bases). V lost 1 base and J lost 7, with 11 bases in between. The CDR3 runs 14 residues. Germline CDR1 and CDR2: KGHSH and LQKENI. This CDR3 reads CASSPLAGENEQFF. The CDR3 DNA is TGTGCCAGCTCACCACTGGCAGGGGAGAATGAGCAGTTCTTC.

The J gene is TRBJ2-1, the V gene TRBV11-2; 7 positions agree with TRBD2. The J segment lost 4 bases and the V segment lost 5 bases, leaving 11 bases of the junction unmatched. Germline V gene lookup returns CDR1 SGHAT and CDR2 FQNNGV. CDR3 length: 16 residues. The CDR3 loop is CASSGRLSSGYNEQFF. For the CDR3, the DNA is TGTGCCAGCAGCGGCCGACTCTCTAGCGGATACAATGAGCAGTTCTTC. The full variable domain, completed using reference TRBV11-2 and TRBJ2-1, is EAGVAQSPRYKIIEKRQSVAFWCNPISGHATLYWYQQILGQGPKLLIQFQNNGVVDDSQLPKDRFSAERLKGVDSTLKIQPAKLEDSAVYLCASSGRLSSGYNEQFFGPGTRLTVL.

CDR3 protein: CASSLATRENRRTDTQYF. The CDR3 DNA reads as TGTGCCAGCAGCTTAGCTACGCGGGAGAACCGGAGGACAGATACGCAGTATTTT. V usage is TRBV7-2 and J usage is TRBJ2-3; 7 bases are shared with TRBD2. This CDR3 contains 18 residues. Germline lookup yields CDR1 SGHTA and CDR2 FQGNSA. With 0 bases clipped from V and 3 bases from J, the junction kept 12 bases outside the gene matches.

This clone occurred a few times. Other DNA sequences of this sample code for an identical CDR3. The rearrangement uses TRBV7-2 and TRBJ1-5; TRBD1 agrees at 10 bases. This CDR3 region has 14 residues. Trimming took 5 bases from V and 4 from J; bases not matched to a gene: 2. Germline values: CDR1 SGHTA, CDR2 FQGNSA. CDR3 amino acids: CASSRTGGNQPQHF. CDR3 DNA sequence: TGTGCCAGCAGCCGGACAGGGGGGAATCAGCCCCAGCATTTT.

The chain has TRBV5-8 and TRBJ1-1; the D is unclear. This CDR3 has 13 residues. Trimming pared 4 bases from V and 1 base from J, leaving 8 bases between. The germline V gene has CDR1 SGHTS and CDR2 YDEGEE. The CDR3, as DNA: TGTGCCAGCAGCGTTGACGAGAACACTGAAGCTTTCTTT. Amino acid sequence: CASSVDENTEAFF. The full variable domain, rest sourced from reference TRBV5-8 and TRBJ1-1, is EAGVTQSPTHLIKTRGQQATLRCSPISGHTSVYWYQQALGLGLQFLLWYDEGEERNRGNFPPRFSGRQFPNYSSELNVNALELEDSALYLCASSVDENTEAFFGQGTRLTVV.

The CDR3 DNA is TGTGCCAGTAGCCTTGCGGGAGGCTTCTACGAGCAGTACTTC. Translated: CASSLAGGFYEQYF. The chain combines TRBV19 with TRBJ2-7; TRBD2 agrees at 8 bases. The CDR3 spans 14 residues. Germline trimming cut 6 bases from V and 3 bases from J; bases unmatched to any gene: 7. Germline values: CDR1 LNHDA, CDR2 SQIVND (reference sequence).

The chain has TRBV21-1 and TRBJ2-5; the table gives TRBD1 as D, unverified against the DNA. TRBV21-1 is shown as a pseudogene. CDR3 size: 19 residues. CDR3 residues: CASSKSRGPRDRVEETQYF. The CDR3 nucleotides are TGTGCCAGCAGCAAATCAAGAGGCCCGAGAGACAGAGTCGAAGAGACCCAGTACTTC.

This clone has only a few counts. The chain recombines TRBV6-1 with TRBJ1-4; no clear D. CDR1 and CDR2 from the germline V gene are MNHNS and SASEGT. The CDR3 has 13 amino acids. V was trimmed by 10 bases and J by 2 bases, leaving 11 bases between them. CDR3 loop: CATSPRTNEKLFF. CDR3 sequence (DNA): TGTGCCACCTCGCCTCGGACTAATGAAAAACTGTTTTTT.

The rearrangement links TRBV6-5 to TRBJ2-2, with 9 bases identical to TRBD2. V shed 6 bases, J shed 5 bases, and the junction held 7 bases outside the gene matches. Germline lookup yields CDR1 MNHEY and CDR2 SVGAGI. The CDR3 is made up of 15 amino acids. CDR3 protein: CASRIPGLATGELFF. The CDR3 region has the DNA TGTGCCAGCAGGATACCGGGACTAGCAACCGGGGAGCTGTTTTTT.

Comments on this clone: Other nucleotide sequences in the sample specify the same CDR3. The rearrangement joins TRBV5-1 to TRBJ1-5; D is uncertain. The CDR3 totals 15 residues. Between the trimmed V and J ends, which lost 2 bases and 0 bases, there was a span of 9 bases. Germline lookup yields CDR1 SGHRS and CDR2 YFSETQ. The CDR3 region is CASSFSGDSNQPQHF. The DNA of the CDR3 is TGCGCCAGCAGCTTTTCCGGAGATAGCAATCAGCCCCAGCATTTT.

This chain links TRBV14 with TRBJ1-2, with unresolved D. The V gene's germline CDR1 is SGHDN and CDR2 FVKESK. CDR3 length equals 15 residues. V was shortened by 2 bases and J by 6 bases, with 16 bases between the two germline ends. The DNA for the CDR3 is TGTGCCAGCAGCCAACAGCTCGTTGAATTAGATGGCTACACCTTC. Protein product: CASSQQLVELDGYTF.

This clone was picked up a small number of times. The chain joins TRBV7-8 to TRBJ2-1, with D possibly matching TRBD1 (5 bases). The CDR3 spans 14 residues. Germline lookup yields CDR1 SGHVS and CDR2 FQNEAQ. Trimming took 1 base from V and 4 from J, leaving 8 bases between them. The CDR3 nucleotides read TGTGCCAGCAGCTTAGAGAGACAGTACAATGAGCAGTTCTTC. Residues: CASSLERQYNEQFF. Looking up the rest from reference TRBV7-8 and TRBJ2-1 gives the full variable domain: GAGVSQSPRYKVAKRGQDVALRCDPISGHVSLFWYQQALGQGPEFLTYFQNEAQLDKSGLPSDRFFAERPEGSVSTLKIQRTQQEDSAVYLCASSLERQYNEQFFGPGTRLTVL.

The genes are TRBV4-2 and TRBJ2-5, with no clear D. Germline assignment: CDR1 LGHNA and CDR2 YNFKEQ. CDR3 length: 16 residues. The V end lost 0 bases, the J end lost 0 bases, and 11 bases lay between the germline ends. CDR3 protein: CASSQDGSLYQETQYF. CDR3 in DNA: TGTGCCAGCAGCCAAGATGGCTCTTTGTACCAAGAGACCCAGTACTTC.

The gene calls are TRBV19 and TRBJ1-1; 10 bases line up with TRBD1. V shed 8 bases and J 0 bases; nucleotides not matched to a gene: 9. CDR1 and CDR2 from the germline V gene are LNHDA and SQIVND (reference sequence). This CDR3 contains 16 residues. This chain's CDR3 is CASGKGQGILNTEAFF. Here the CDR3 DNA reads TGTGCCAGTGGAAAGGGACAGGGGATTTTGAACACTGAAGCTTTCTTT. The full variable domain, in which reference TRBV19 and TRBJ1-1 provide the parts outside the CDR3, is DGGITQSPKYLFRKEGQNVTLSCEQNLNHDAMYWYRQDPGQGLRLIYYSQIVNDFQKGDIAEGYSVSREKKESFPLTVTSAQKNPTAFYLCASGKGQGILNTEAFFGQGTRLTVV.

The chain joins TRBV10-1 to TRBJ2-3; D perhaps matches TRBD1 (6 bases). Germline V gene lookup returns CDR1 WNHNN and CDR2 SYGVQD (reference sequence). CDR3 length: 13 amino acids. V lost 6 bases, J lost 1 base, and 8 bases lay in between. This chain's CDR3 is CASRAGGTDTQYF. The CDR3 region has the DNA TGCGCCAGCAGAGCAGGGGGCACAGATACGCAGTATTTT.

This clone was observed once. The chain uses TRBV19 and TRBJ2-5; D possibly corresponds to TRBD1 (5 bases). The CDR3 covers 16 residues. Trimming cost V 1 base and J 2 bases, with 14 bases left between them. Germline V gene lookup returns CDR1 LNHDA and CDR2 SQIVND (reference sequence). The CDR3 nucleotides are TGTGCCAGTAGTATAGGACTTGCGACAGATCAAGAGACCCAGTACTTC. Amino acid sequence: CASSIGLATDQETQYF.

This chain links TRBV11-3 with TRBJ2-1; D gene ambiguous. Per the germline V gene, CDR1 is SGHNT and CDR2 is YENEEA. The V and J ends lost 1 base and 10 bases respectively, with 11 bases between them. The CDR3 is made up of 13 amino acids. The CDR3 DNA is TGTGCCAGCAGCTTAGGATCTAGGATGGAGCAGTTCTTC. Its translation: CASSLGSRMEQFF. The full variable domain, its missing parts supplied by reference TRBV11-3 and TRBJ2-1, is EAGVVQSPRYKIIEKKQPVAFWCNPISGHNTLYWYLQNLGQGPELLIRYENEEAVDDSQLPKDRFSAERLKGVDSTLKIQPAELGDSAVYLCASSLGSRMEQFFGPGTRLTVL.

The count of this clone is one. The chain uses TRBV18 and TRBJ2-1; 8 bases are shared with TRBD2. The CDR3 contains 14 residues. CDR1 KGHSH and CDR2 LQKENI come from the germline V gene. Trimming took 3 bases from V and 8 from J; bases not matched to a gene: 6. The CDR3 DNA reads as TGTGCCAGCTCACCGAACCAACTAGCGGATGAGCAGTTCTTC. This sequence encodes CASSPNQLADEQFF.

In its sample, this clone was seen once. The chain recombines TRBV6-1 with TRBJ2-6, with D uncertain. Trimming took 2 bases from V and 0 from J, leaving 11 bases between them. The CDR3 is 17 amino acids. Germline CDR1 reads MNHNS; CDR2 reads SASEGT. In DNA form, the CDR3 reads TGTGCCAGCAGTGAACAGGTCCCTCACTCTGGGGCCAACGTCCTGACTTTC. Its translation: CASSEQVPHSGANVLTF.

Details on this clone: Since the CDR3 does not end with the conserved phenylalanine or tryptophan, this likely comes from a read error. The limits of the CDR3 on the DNA are not certain, so only TCRdb's listed CDR3 is given. V and J are TRBV28 and TRBJ1-2. From germline, CDR1 is MDHEN and CDR2 SYDVKM. The CDR3 comprises 9 residues, both ends counted. CDR3: CASSSVFSL.

This chain uses TRBV19 with TRBJ2-7; 8 bases align to TRBD1. Trimming cost V 8 bases and J 6 bases; bases outside gene matches: 18. Germline loops: CDR1 LNHDA, CDR2 SQIVND (reference sequence). The CDR3 sequence is 16 residues long. The CDR3 spells CASGPNWTGRTLEQYF. In nucleotides, the CDR3 is TGTGCCAGTGGTCCTAACTGGACAGGGAGGACCCTCGAGCAGTACTTC.